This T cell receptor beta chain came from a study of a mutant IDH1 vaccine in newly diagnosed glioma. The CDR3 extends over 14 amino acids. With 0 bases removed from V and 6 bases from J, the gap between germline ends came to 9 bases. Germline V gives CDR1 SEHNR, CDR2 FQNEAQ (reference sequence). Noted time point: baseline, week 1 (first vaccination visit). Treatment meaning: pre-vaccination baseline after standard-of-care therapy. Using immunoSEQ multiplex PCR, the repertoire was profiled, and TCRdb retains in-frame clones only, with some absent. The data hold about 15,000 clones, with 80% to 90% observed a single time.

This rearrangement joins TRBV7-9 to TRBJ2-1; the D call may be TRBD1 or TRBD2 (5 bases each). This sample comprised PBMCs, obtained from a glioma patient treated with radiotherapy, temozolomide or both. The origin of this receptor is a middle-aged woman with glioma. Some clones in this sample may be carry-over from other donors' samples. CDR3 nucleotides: TGTGCCAGCAGCTTAGCGGGGGTGGGCAATGAGCAGTTCTTC. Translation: CASSLAGVGNEQFF.